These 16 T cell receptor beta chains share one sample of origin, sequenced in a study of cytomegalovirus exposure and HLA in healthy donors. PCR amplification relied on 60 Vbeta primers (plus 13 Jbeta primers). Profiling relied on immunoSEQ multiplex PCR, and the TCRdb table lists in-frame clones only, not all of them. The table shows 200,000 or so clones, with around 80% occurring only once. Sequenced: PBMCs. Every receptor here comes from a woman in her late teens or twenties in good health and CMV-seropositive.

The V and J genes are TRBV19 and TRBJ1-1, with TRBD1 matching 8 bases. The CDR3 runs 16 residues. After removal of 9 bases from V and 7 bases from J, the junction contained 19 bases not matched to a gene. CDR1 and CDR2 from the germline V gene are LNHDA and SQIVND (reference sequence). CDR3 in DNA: TGTGCCAGCCGTGAGGGGGCAGGGGGCGCGAGGGGTGAAGCTTTCTTT. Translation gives CASREGAGGARGEAFF.

CDR3 in amino acids: CASSWTGRYGYTF. The CDR3 bases are TGTGCCAGCAGTTGGACAGGGCGCTATGGCTACACCTTC. This chain links TRBV6-1 with TRBJ1-2; the match to TRBD1 covers 8 bases. CDR1 and CDR2 (germline): MNHNS, SASEGT. V lost 5 bases and J lost 4; bases outside the gene matches: 3. The CDR3 is 13 amino acids.

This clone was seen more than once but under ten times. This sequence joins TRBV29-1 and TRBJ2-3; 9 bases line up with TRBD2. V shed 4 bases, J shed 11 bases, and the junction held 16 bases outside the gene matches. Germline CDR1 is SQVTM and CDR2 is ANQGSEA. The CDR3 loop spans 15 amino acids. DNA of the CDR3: TGCAGCGTTGTGTCAGGAAGGCTGCGGGGGGGCGGGCAGTATTTT. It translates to CSVVSGRLRGGGQYF.

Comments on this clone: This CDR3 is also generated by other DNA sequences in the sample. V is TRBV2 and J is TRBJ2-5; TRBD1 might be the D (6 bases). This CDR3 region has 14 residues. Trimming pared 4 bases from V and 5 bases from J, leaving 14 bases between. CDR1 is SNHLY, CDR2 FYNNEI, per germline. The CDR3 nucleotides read TGTGCCAGCAGTGGCACAGGGTTCCGGGAGACCCAGTACTTC. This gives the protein CASSGTGFRETQYF.

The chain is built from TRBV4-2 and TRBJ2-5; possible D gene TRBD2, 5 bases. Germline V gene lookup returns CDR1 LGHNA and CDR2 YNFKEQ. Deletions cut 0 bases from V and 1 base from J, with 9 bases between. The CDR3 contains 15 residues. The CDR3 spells CASSQDSDFQETQYF. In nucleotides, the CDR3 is TGTGCCAGCAGCCAAGATTCGGACTTCCAAGAGACCCAGTACTTC.

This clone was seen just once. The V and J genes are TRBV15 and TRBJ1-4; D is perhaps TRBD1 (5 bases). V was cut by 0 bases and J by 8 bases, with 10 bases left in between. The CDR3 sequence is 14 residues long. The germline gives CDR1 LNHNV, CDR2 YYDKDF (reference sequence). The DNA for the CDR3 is TGTGCCACCAGCAGAGATCCGAGACAGGAAAAACTGTTTTTT. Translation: CATSRDPRQEKLFF.

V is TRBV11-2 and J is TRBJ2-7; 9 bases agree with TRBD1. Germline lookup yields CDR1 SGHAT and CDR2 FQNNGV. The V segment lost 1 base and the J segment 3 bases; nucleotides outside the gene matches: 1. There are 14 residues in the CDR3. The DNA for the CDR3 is TGTGCCAGCAGCTTAGGGACAGGGGTCTACGAGCAGTACTTC. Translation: CASSLGTGVYEQYF.

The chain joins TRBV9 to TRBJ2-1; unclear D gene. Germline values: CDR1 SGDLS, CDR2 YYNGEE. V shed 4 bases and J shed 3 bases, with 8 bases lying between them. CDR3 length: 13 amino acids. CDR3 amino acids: CASSLGLYNEQFF. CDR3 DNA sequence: TGTGCCAGCAGCCTGGGCCTCTACAATGAGCAGTTCTTC.

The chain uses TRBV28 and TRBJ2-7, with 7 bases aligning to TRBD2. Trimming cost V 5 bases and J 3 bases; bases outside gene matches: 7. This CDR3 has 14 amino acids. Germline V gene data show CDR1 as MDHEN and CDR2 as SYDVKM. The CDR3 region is CASSGSLADYEQYV. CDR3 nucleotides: TGTGCCAGCAGTGGCTCCCTAGCGGACTACGAGCAGTACGTC.

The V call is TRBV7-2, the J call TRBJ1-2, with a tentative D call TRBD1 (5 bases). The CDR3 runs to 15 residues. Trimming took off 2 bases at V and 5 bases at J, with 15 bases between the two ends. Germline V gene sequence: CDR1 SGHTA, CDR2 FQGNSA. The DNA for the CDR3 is TGTGCCAGCAGCTTAACGCGGGACCCCGAATATGGCTACACCTTC. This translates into CASSLTRDPEYGYTF. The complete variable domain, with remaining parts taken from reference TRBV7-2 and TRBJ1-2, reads GAGVSQSPSNKVTEKGKDVELRCDPISGHTALYWYRQSLGQGLEFLIYFQGNSAPDKSGLPSDRFSAERTGGSVSTLTIQRTQQEDSAVYLCASSLTRDPEYGYTFGSGTRLTVV.

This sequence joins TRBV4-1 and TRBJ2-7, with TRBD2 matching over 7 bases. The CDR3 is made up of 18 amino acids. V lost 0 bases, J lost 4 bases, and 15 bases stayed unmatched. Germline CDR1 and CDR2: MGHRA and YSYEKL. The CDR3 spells CASSQDGGWGGPGYEQYF. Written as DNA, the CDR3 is TGCGCCAGCAGCCAAGACGGGGGGTGGGGGGGACCCGGTTACGAGCAGTACTTC.

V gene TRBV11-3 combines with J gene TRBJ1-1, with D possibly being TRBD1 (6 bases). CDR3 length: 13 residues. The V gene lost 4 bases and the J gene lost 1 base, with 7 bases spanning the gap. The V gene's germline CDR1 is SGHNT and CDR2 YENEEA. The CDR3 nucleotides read TGTGCCAGCAGCTCAGGGGCGAACACTGAAGCTTTCTTT. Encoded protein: CASSSGANTEAFF.

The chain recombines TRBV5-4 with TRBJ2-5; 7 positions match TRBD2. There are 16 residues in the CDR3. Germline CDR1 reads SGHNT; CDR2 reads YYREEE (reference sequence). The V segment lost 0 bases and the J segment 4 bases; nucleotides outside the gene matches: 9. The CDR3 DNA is TGTGCCAGCAGCTTGGCCGAGCCCAGGGAGGGAGAGACCCAGTACTTC. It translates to CASSLAEPREGETQYF.

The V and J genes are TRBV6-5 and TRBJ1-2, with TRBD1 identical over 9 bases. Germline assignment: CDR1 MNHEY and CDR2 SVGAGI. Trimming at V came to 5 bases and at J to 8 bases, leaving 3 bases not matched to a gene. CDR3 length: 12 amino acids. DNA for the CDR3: TGTGCCAGCAGTAGGACAGGGGAGGGCTACACCTTC. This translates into CASSRTGEGYTF.

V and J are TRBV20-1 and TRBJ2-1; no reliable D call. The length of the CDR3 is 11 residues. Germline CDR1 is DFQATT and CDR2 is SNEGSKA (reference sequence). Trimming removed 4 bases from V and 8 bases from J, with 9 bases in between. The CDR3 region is CSANGGHEQFF. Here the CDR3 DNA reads TGCAGTGCTAATGGTGGGCATGAGCAGTTCTTC.

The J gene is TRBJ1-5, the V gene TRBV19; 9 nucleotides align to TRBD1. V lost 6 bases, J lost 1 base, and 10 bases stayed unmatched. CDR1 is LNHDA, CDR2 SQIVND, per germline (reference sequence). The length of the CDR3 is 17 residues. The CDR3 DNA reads TGTGCCAGTAGGTTACTACACGGGACAGGGAGCAATCAGCCCCAGCATTTT. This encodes CASRLLHGTGSNQPQHF.